The rows below give T cell receptor beta chains drawn from one sample of a study of cytomegalovirus exposure and HLA in healthy donors. Profiled with immunoSEQ multiplex PCR; TCRdb holds only in-frame clones, not every one. Seen here are around 100,000 clones, about 80% observed once, and the top ten hold roughly 2.5%. Sequencing input: PBMCs. The source of these receptors is a man between 50 and 59 years old in good health and CMV-seropositive. CDR3s include the opening cysteine and the closing phenylalanine or tryptophan. A D gene is named only where the DNA matches it firmly. Size tells how often a clone was seen (once, few, many) or the class of an expanded clone, and some rows leave it out.

TRBJ2-3 | NA | TRBV5-4 | TRBD2 | CASSPGLGISTDTQYF | TGTGCCAGCAGCCCGGGACTAGGAATTAGCACAGATACGCAGTATTTT
TRBJ2-1 | NA | TRBV7-2 | TRBD2 | CASSLAGGPLYEQFF | TGTGCCAGCAGCCTAGCGGGGGGGCCCCTATATGAGCAGTTCTTC
TRBJ2-7 | few | TRBV10-3 | NA | CAISEGGLAGEQYF | TGTGCCATCAGTGAGGGGGGCTTAGCGGGTGAGCAGTACTTC
TRBJ1-1 | NA | TRBV6-1 | TRBD1 | CASRGQVKYTEAFF | TGTGCCAGCAGGGGACAGGTGAAGTACACTGAAGCTTTCTTT
TRBJ2-4 | NA | TRBV27 | TRBD2 | CASRRATPGLAYLQNIQYF | TGTGCCAGCAGAAGGGCTACACCGGGACTAGCGTACCTCCAAAACATTCAGTACTTC
TRBJ1-5 | NA | TRBV2 | NA | CASSAWEDQPQHF | TGTGCCAGCAGCGCCTGGGAGGATCAGCCCCAGCATTTT
TRBJ1-1 | NA | TRBV5-1 | NA | CASSLVAGSNTEAFF | TGCGCCAGCAGCTTGGTGGCAGGGTCGAACACTGAAGCTTTCTTT
TRBJ1-6 | NA | TRBV27 | NA | CASSLNGVASPLHF | TGTGCCAGCAGTTTAAACGGGGTTGCGTCACCCCTCCACTTT
TRBJ2-5 | NA | TRBV19 | TRBD2 | CASKGTGGQETQYF | TGTGCCAGTAAGGGTACGGGGGGCCAAGAGACCCAGTACTTC
TRBJ1-2 | few | TRBV14 | TRBD1 | CASSQIVFGTGNYGYTF | TGTGCCAGCAGCCAGATCGTTTTTGGGACAGGGAACTATGGCTACACCTTC
TRBJ1-4 | NA | TRBV5-5 | NA | CASSLDLMGAEKLFF | TGTGCCAGCAGCTTAGACCTTATGGGGGCTGAAAAACTGTTTTTT
TRBJ2-7 | NA | TRBV5-1 | TRBD2 | CASSLGGGLATYEQYF | TGCGCCAGCAGCTTGGGGGGGGGACTAGCGACGTACGAGCAGTACTTC
TRBJ1-2 | NA | TRBV7-2 | NA | CASSLGGGFSYTF | TGTGCCAGCAGCTTAGGGGGGGGGTTTAGCTACACCTTC
TRBJ1-2 | NA | TRBV14 | NA | CASCAGGAGGYTF | TGTGCCAGTTGTGCGGGAGGGGCGGGTGGCTACACCTTC
TRBJ2-3 | NA | TRBV6-5 | TRBD2 | CASSYASGADTQYF | TGTGCCAGCAGTTACGCTAGCGGAGCAGATACGCAGTATTTT
TRBJ2-3 | few | TRBV5-1 | TRBD2 | CASSRTSGGALGDTQYF | TGCGCCAGCAGCCGGACTAGCGGGGGGGCCCTTGGAGATACGCAGTATTTT
TRBJ2-5 | NA | TRBV7-9 | NA | CASSSQGPQETQYF | TGTGCCAGCAGTTCACAGGGTCCGCAAGAGACCCAGTACTTC
TRBJ1-4 | NA | TRBV25-1 | TRBD1 | CASALQGQDEKLFF | TGTGCCAGCGCCTTACAGGGACAGGATGAAAAACTGTTTTTT
TRBJ1-2 | NA | TRBV11-2 | TRBD1 | CASSSQQGVHYGYTF | TGTGCCAGCAGCTCTCAACAGGGGGTCCACTATGGCTACACCTTC
TRBJ2-7 | NA | TRBV7-9 | NA | CASSLAFVLRDTHYEQYF | TGTGCCAGCAGCTTAGCTTTTGTTCTAAGGGACACCCACTACGAGCAGTACTTC
TRBJ1-1 | NA | TRBV4-1 | NA | CASSQESVALNTEAFF | TGCGCCAGCAGCCAAGAATCGGTCGCGCTGAACACTGAAGCTTTCTTT
TRBJ1-2 | few | TRBV19 | NA | CASSIHRDYGYTF | TGTGCCAGTAGTATTCACAGGGACTATGGCTACACCTTC
TRBJ1-2 | NA | TRBV6-5 | NA | CASSSPGGHANYGYTF | TGTGCCAGCAGTTCCCCTGGCGGACACGCTAACTATGGCTACACCTTC
TRBJ2-1 | NA | TRBV9 | NA | CASSVAGTSSYNEQFF | TGTGCCAGCAGCGTAGCTGGTACCAGCTCCTACAATGAGCAGTTCTTC
TRBJ1-2 | NA | TRBV5-6 | NA | CASSFRNPSYGYTF | TGTGCCAGCAGCTTCCGTAATCCCAGCTATGGCTACACCTTC
TRBJ2-7 | NA | TRBV2 | NA | CASNGGGRPYEQYF | TGTGCCAGCAACGGTGGAGGGCGCCCCTACGAGCAGTACTTC
TRBJ1-2 | NA | TRBV5-4 | TRBD1 | CASRVGQGPLANYGYTF | TGTGCCAGCAGGGTTGGACAGGGCCCCCTAGCTAACTATGGCTACACCTTC
TRBJ2-7 | NA | TRBV29-1 | TRBD1 | CSARTGGEQYF | TGCAGCGCCCGGACAGGGGGCGAGCAGTACTTC
TRBJ2-7 | NA | TRBV19 | NA | CASSSPAGTPYEQYF | TGTGCCAGTAGTAGCCCAGCGGGCACTCCCTACGAGCAGTACTTC
TRBJ2-7 | NA | TRBV7-2 | TRBD2 | CASSPRSGGDREQYF | TGTGCCAGCAGCCCCCGGAGCGGGGGGGACAGAGAGCAGTACTTC
TRBJ1-5 | NA | TRBV15 | NA | CATSRGPNQPQHF | TGTGCCACCAGCAGAGGGCCTAATCAGCCCCAGCATTTT
TRBJ2-1 | NA | TRBV14 | NA | CASSPGGLAEFF | TGTGCCAGCAGCCCCGGGGGGCTAGCCGAGTTCTTC
TRBJ1-4 | NA | TRBV5-1 | TRBD1 | CASSFGTGPEKLFF | TGCGCCAGCAGCTTCGGGACAGGGCCCGAAAAACTGTTTTTT
TRBJ2-7 | NA | TRBV9 | TRBD1 | CASSGRDSTYEQYF | TGTGCCAGCAGCGGTCGGGACAGTACCTACGAGCAGTACTTC
TRBJ2-1 | NA | TRBV5-1 | TRBD2 | CASSLAPGAGNYNEQFF | TGCGCCAGCAGCTTGGCCCCGGGAGCGGGGAACTACAATGAGCAGTTCTTC
TRBJ1-2 | NA | TRBV27 | NA | CASRGWGNYGYTF | TGTGCCTCCCGAGGCTGGGGCAACTATGGCTACACCTTC
TRBJ1-2 | NA | TRBV7-3 | TRBD1 | CASSPRTGEGYTF | TGTGCCAGCAGCCCCAGGACAGGGGAGGGCTACACCTTC
TRBJ1-5 | NA | TRBV12-5 | NA | CASGNRENQPQHF | TGTGCTAGTGGGAACAGGGAGAACCAGCCCCAGCATTTT
TRBJ1-1 | NA | TRBV28 | NA | CASSLSLEAFF | TGTGCCAGCAGTTTATCCCTGGAAGCTTTCTTT
TRBJ2-7 | NA | TRBV19 | TRBD1 | CASSLPGQGAYEQYF | TGTGCCAGTAGCCTACCGGGACAGGGGGCCTACGAGCAGTACTTC
TRBJ2-3 | NA | TRBV5-4 | TRBD2 | CASRSGLAGGSTDTQYF | TGTGCCAGCAGATCGGGACTAGCGGGAGGTAGCACAGATACGCAGTATTTT
TRBJ1-4 | NA | TRBV5-1 | NA | CASSFGQTATNEKLFF | TGCGCCAGCAGTTTTGGACAGACTGCAACTAATGAAAAACTGTTTTTT
TRBJ1-2 | NA | TRBV14 | NA | CASSQDTGVHGYTF | TGTGCCAGCAGCCAAGATACGGGGGTCCATGGCTACACCTTC
TRBJ1-1 | NA | TRBV27 | NA | CASSIMSQGTEAFF | TGTGCCAGCAGTATTATGAGCCAGGGCACTGAAGCTTTCTTT
TRBJ1-6 | NA | TRBV5-4 | TRBD1 | CASSLGTGTGNSPLHF | TGTGCCAGCAGCTTGGGGACCGGGACAGGGAATTCACCCCTCCACTTT
TRBJ1-4 | NA | TRBV13 | NA | CASSSGRLNEKLFF | TGTGCCAGCAGCTCCGGGAGGTTAAATGAAAAACTGTTTTTT
TRBJ1-6 | NA | TRBV6-1 | NA | CASSEVYLGGHSPLHF | TGTGCCAGCAGTGAAGTGTATCTCGGGGGGCATTCACCCCTCCACTTT
TRBJ1-2 | NA | TRBV18 | NA | CASSPEVGQTYGYTF | TGTGCCAGCTCTCCTGAGGTAGGACAGACCTATGGCTACACCTTC
TRBJ2-7 | NA | TRBV18 | TRBD1 | CASSSGTGDQKYF | TGTGCCAGCTCGTCCGGGACAGGGGATCAGAAGTACTTC
TRBJ1-2 | NA | TRBV9 | NA | CASSRDRVLFYGYTF | TGTGCCAGCAGCCGCGACCGGGTGCTCTTCTATGGCTACACCTTC
TRBJ2-6 | NA | TRBV19 | TRBD2 | CASSTLTSGGLSGANVLTF | TGTGCCAGTAGTACATTAACTAGCGGGGGCCTCTCTGGGGCCAACGTCCTGACTTTC
TRBJ1-3 | NA | TRBV7-7 | NA | CASSLDDTHSGNTIYF | TGTGCCAGCAGCTTAGACGACACCCACTCTGGAAACACCATATATTTT
TRBJ2-1 | NA | TRBV2 | NA | CASSDRAGANEQFF | TGTGCCAGCAGTGATCGGGCAGGGGCGAATGAGCAGTTCTTC
TRBJ2-1 | NA | TRBV28 | TRBD2 | CASSYSGSSYNEQFF | TGTGCCAGCAGTTATAGCGGGAGCTCCTACAATGAGCAGTTCTTC
TRBJ2-3 | NA | TRBV4-2 | TRBD2 | CASSQERAGGFTDTQYF | TGTGCCAGCAGCCAAGAAAGAGCGGGGGGGTTCACAGATACGCAGTATTTT
TRBJ1-1 | NA | TRBV2 | TRBD1 | CATFGQGRTEAFF | TGTGCCACTTTTGGACAGGGTCGTACTGAAGCTTTCTTT
TRBJ2-3 | NA | TRBV5-5 | NA | CASSGWALPRRSNTDTQYF | TGTGCCAGCAGTGGCTGGGCCCTACCCCGGAGGTCAAACACAGATACGCAGTATTTT
TRBJ1-2 | NA | TRBV6-1 | TRBD1 | CAAAWTGGTYGYTF | TGTGCCGCGGCGTGGACAGGGGGCACCTATGGCTACACCTTC
TRBJ2-1 | NA | TRBV7-2 | TRBD1 | CASSLGRDRNEQFF | TGTGCCAGCAGCTTGGGACGGGACAGGAATGAGCAGTTCTTC